This T cell receptor (beta chain) was sequenced for a study of T cells in Graves' hyperthyroidism and ophthalmopathy (dated by TCRdb to between 2018 and 2020). Study-level background: Peripheral blood samples were taken at the time of initial diagnosis, prior to any treatment. To identify TCR V-J signatures that set the groups apart, the researchers used a discovery cohort of more than 95 patients, made up of fewer than 50 with Graves' ophthalmopathy and 57 with stable Graves' hyperthyroidism. Prospective prediction of ophthalmopathy was tested in an independent validation cohort of 18 hyperthyroidism patients and some 17 patients who later progressed to ophthalmopathy. The roughly 91 discovery patients were randomly divided into training and test sets at a 7:3 ratio. The study also compared thyroid tissue and blood T-cell repertoires from several Graves' hyperthyroidism patients. After sampling, hyperthyroidism patients received methimazole starting at 30 mg daily, and ophthalmopathy patients received high-dose intravenous methylprednisolone. The paper describes TCR Vbeta CDR3 sequencing of 130 to 150 peripheral blood samples, made up of under 50 ophthalmopathy patients, roughly 75 hyperthyroidism patients and roughly 17 progressor patients.

For CDR1 and CDR2, the germline V gene (reference sequence) lists SEHNR and FQNEAQ. Trimming takes 1 base from V and 0 bases from J, and the germline ends sit 9 bases apart. The CDR3 numbers 15 residues from cysteine through phenylalanine. Just CDR3 DNA is preserved here, 45 bases in frame from base 1. Stable Graves' hyperthyroidism was defined as the absence of progression to ophthalmopathy over 18 months of follow-up. Hyperthyroidism patients were newly diagnosed, with disease duration under 2 months, and aged 18 to 65 years. Patients with uncontrolled infections, other autoimmune diseases, pregnancy or lactation were excluded. Clinical symptoms, serum thyroxine and TRAb, thyroid ultrasound, and orbital computed tomography formed the basis for the diagnoses. PBMCs were isolated from more than 9 ml of fresh peripheral blood by Ficoll-Paque density gradient centrifugation. Total RNA was extracted using Trizol reagent, and RNA quality was assessed on an Agilent 2100 Bioanalyzer.

This clonotype was seen a few times. The clone's antigen remains unknown. Nothing much larger sits one base from this clone, and base qualities are not available. TCR beta CDR3 regions were amplified from RNA transcripts. The first round of RT-PCR for the TCR CDR3 was performed with the HTBI primer set and the Qiagen OneStep RT-PCR kit. The libraries were constructed in a second round of multiplex PCR and then size-selected and purified. Sequencing of the libraries was done on an Illumina HiSeq2000 using paired-end 100 bp reads. The published analysis was carried out like this. Raw data were processed with SOAPnuke, discarding reads with adapters, uncalled bases, mean Phred below 15, or no exact constant-primer or identifier match. High-quality paired reads were merged using COPE v1.2.5, and each unique nucleotide sequence was defined as a clonotype. MiTCR v1.1 was used to align clonotypes to the IMGT TRBV, TRBD and TRBJ reference segments. The analysis included only V-J combinations with a frequency above 0.0001, which together covered roughly 99% of the repertoires. The TCS score was defined as the ratio of F50 (clonal expansion) to E x V (chaos), calculated using BLOSUM62-based TCRdist between CDR3 peptides within each V-J. Welch's t-statistics and random forest reduced 450 to 600 V-J features to about 12, which were used in a naive Bayes classifier (R e1071). TCRdb cleaned the public reads at Q25 with fastp, built clones with MiXCR and kept in-frame beta chains. Each CDR3 protein gets just one entry, which takes the most common genes and DNA from the rows behind it. TCRdb, rather than the study authors, made the V and J calls. This sample is represented by about 560,000 distinct CDR3 sequences; over 15% of them were singletons. About 20% of the sample is taken by the ten largest.

The research as a whole found: During validation, the model predicted progression to ophthalmopathy a median of roughly six months ahead of onset, with 70.59% sensitivity and under 85% specificity. Most expanded thyroid clonotypes (frequency above 0.001) were also found in blood, which suggests that blood repertoires may mirror thyroid immune responses. Sample size was not statistically predetermined, and blinding of investigators to group allocation was not performed. A 13 V-J signature model separated ophthalmopathy from stable hyperthyroidism, with about 88% sensitivity and roughly 81% specificity in cross-validation and 80%/75% in testing.

The source is a woman aged 18 to 35 with Graves' hyperthyroidism. Rearrangement joined TRBV7-9 to TRBJ1-1; the D gene assignment is ambiguous. Sequencing used blood. Here the CDR3 is given as CASSLVWELNTEAFF. Here is the DNA: TGTGCCAGCAGCTTAGTGTGGGAGTTGAACACTGAAGCTTTCTTT.